A selection of T cell receptor beta chains follows, all from one sample in a study of cytomegalovirus exposure and HLA in healthy donors. Clones were sequenced by immunoSEQ multiplex PCR, and TCRdb holds only the in-frame ones, with some missing. The table shows approximately 300,000 clones, with approximately 90% occurring only once. Source material: PBMCs. All receptors come from a woman younger than 35 in good health and CMV-seronegative. Both conserved end residues are part of each CDR3. The D gene is left open where the match is weak. Part of the rows lack a size; the others show once, few, many or a class for expanded clones.

V,J,size,length,D,CDR3,DNA
TRBV6-5,TRBJ2-5,.,14,TRBD1,CASSYKPQGETQYF,TGTGCCAGCAGTTACAAGCCACAGGGGGAGACCCAGTACTTC
TRBV6-1,TRBJ1-5,.,15,TRBD1,CASSRQGAPSQPQHF,TGTGCCAGCAGTAGGCAGGGGGCGCCGAGTCAGCCCCAGCATTTT
TRBV28,TRBJ1-5,.,11,TRBD1,CASSLGGQVHF,TGTGCCAGCAGTTTAGGCGGACAGGTGCATTTT
TRBV10-3,TRBJ2-3,once,16,TRBD2,CAISERLTSGRDTQYF,TGTGCCATCAGTGAGAGGTTGACTAGCGGGAGAGATACGCAGTATTTT
TRBV29-1,TRBJ2-1,.,12,.,CSVEREHNEQFF,TGCAGCGTTGAACGGGAGCACAATGAGCAGTTCTTC
TRBV5-1,TRBJ2-3,once,14,.,CASGAEPSTDTQYF,TGCGCCAGCGGGGCGGAACCTAGCACAGATACGCAGTATTTT
TRBV7-2,TRBJ2-2,.,16,TRBD2,CASSPGTSGVGGELFF,TGTGCCAGCAGCCCCGGGACTAGCGGTGTGGGCGGGGAGCTGTTTTTT
TRBV4-3,TRBJ2-3,.,16,TRBD2,CASSQDSASGTDTQYF,TGCGCCAGCAGCCAAGATTCGGCTAGCGGGACAGATACGCAGTATTTT
TRBV18,TRBJ1-1,.,15,.,CASSPLRTLNTEAFF,TGTGCCAGCTCACCGTTGAGGACACTGAACACTGAAGCTTTCTTT
TRBV19,TRBJ2-2,.,15,TRBD1,CASRTQTGGNGELFF,TGTGCCAGTAGAACCCAAACAGGGGGGAACGGGGAGCTGTTTTTT
TRBV27,TRBJ2-7,.,13,.,CASSLVRGYEQYF,TGTGCCAGCAGTTTGGTACGGGGCTACGAGCAGTACTTC
TRBV20-1,TRBJ2-7,.,11,.,CSGSTAYEQYF,TGCAGTGGCTCTACGGCCTACGAGCAGTACTTC
TRBV13,TRBJ2-7,once,15,TRBD1,CASSHTGTASYEQYF,TGTGCCAGCAGCCATACCGGGACAGCCTCCTACGAGCAGTACTTC
TRBV6-5,TRBJ2-5,.,16,.,CASSYSTGGGQETQYF,TGTGCCAGCAGTTACTCCACAGGGGGAGGGCAAGAGACCCAGTACTTC
TRBV6-1,TRBJ1-1,.,13,.,CASRAGENTEAFF,TGTGCCAGCAGGGCCGGAGAGAACACTGAAGCTTTCTTT
TRBV28,TRBJ2-7,few,10,.,CASSSREQYF,TGTGCCAGCAGTTCCAGGGAGCAGTACTTC
TRBV2,TRBJ2-7,.,15,.,CASSEGAQDTYEQYF,TGTGCCAGCAGTGAAGGGGCCCAGGACACCTACGAGCAGTACTTC
TRBV21-1,TRBJ1-3,.,16,.,CASSKSGRESGNTIYF,TGTGCCAGCAGCAAATCGGGAAGGGAGAGTGGAAACACCATATATTTT
TRBV7-2,TRBJ2-7,.,15,TRBD2,CASSNRLAGLYEQYF,TGTGCCAGCAGCAACCGACTAGCGGGCCTCTACGAGCAGTACTTC
TRBV4-1,TRBJ2-1,.,16,.,CASSQSSGGTYNEQFF,TGCGCCAGCAGCCAAAGTAGCGGCGGAACCTACAATGAGCAGTTCTTC
TRBV7-3,TRBJ2-3,.,14,.,CASSLGAVADTQYF,TGTGCCAGCAGCTTAGGTGCGGTCGCAGATACGCAGTATTTT
TRBV7-8,TRBJ1-5,.,17,TRBD1,CASSLGQGAYSNQPQHF,TGTGCCAGCAGCCTGGGACAGGGGGCTTATAGCAATCAGCCCCAGCATTTT
TRBV19,TRBJ2-5,.,15,TRBD1,CASRDRGFSEETQYF,TGTGCCAGTAGGGACAGGGGGTTTTCCGAAGAGACCCAGTACTTC
TRBV5-1,TRBJ2-7,.,15,TRBD1,CASSLDRIASYEQYF,TGCGCCAGCAGCCTGGACAGGATCGCATCCTACGAGCAGTACTTC
TRBV18,TRBJ2-5,few,13,.,CASSPSLEETQYF,TGTGCCAGCTCACCAAGCCTCGAAGAGACCCAGTACTTC
TRBV7-8,TRBJ2-7,.,15,.,CASSLVPEGTYEQYF,TGTGCCAGCAGCTTAGTCCCAGAGGGAACCTACGAGCAGTACTTC
TRBV9,TRBJ2-5,.,15,.,CASSILGGSGETQYF,TGTGCCAGCAGCATCCTTGGGGGGAGTGGAGAGACCCAGTACTTC